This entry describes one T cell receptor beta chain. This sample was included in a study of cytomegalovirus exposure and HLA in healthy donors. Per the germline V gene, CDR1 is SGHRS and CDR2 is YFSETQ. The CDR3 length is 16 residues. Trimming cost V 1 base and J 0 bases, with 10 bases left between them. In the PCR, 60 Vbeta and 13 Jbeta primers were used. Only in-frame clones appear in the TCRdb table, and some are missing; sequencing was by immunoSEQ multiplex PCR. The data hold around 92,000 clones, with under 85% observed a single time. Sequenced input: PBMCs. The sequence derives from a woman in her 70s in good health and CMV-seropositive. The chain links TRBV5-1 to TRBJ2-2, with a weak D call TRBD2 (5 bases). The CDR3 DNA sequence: TGCGCCAGCAGCTTGTTCAGCGGAGCGAACACCGGGGAGCTGTTTTTT. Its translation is CASSLFSGANTGELFF.